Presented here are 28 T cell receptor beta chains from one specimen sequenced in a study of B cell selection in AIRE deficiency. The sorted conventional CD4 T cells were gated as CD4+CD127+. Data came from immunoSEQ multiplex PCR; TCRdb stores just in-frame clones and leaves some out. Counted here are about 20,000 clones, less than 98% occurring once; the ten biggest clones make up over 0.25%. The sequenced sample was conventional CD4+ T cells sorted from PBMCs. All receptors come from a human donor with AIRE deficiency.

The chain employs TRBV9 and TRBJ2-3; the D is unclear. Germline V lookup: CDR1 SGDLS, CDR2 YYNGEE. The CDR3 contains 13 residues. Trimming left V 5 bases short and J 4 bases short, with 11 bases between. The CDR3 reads CASRGPTSDTQYF. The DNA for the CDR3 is TGTGCCAGCAGAGGACCGACTTCAGATACGCAGTATTTT.

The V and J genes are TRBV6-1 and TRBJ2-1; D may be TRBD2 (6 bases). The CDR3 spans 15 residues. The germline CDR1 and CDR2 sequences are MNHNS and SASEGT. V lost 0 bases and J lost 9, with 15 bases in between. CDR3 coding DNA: TGTGCCAGCAGTGAAGCAGATCGGCTAGCGCCTGAGCAGTTCTTC. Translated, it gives CASSEADRLAPEQFF.

The CDR3 region is CASSPWRGTYEQYF. The CDR3, as DNA: TGTGCCAGCAGCCCTTGGAGGGGGACCTACGAGCAGTACTTC. V gene TRBV5-4 combines with J gene TRBJ2-7, with D perhaps assigned TRBD1 or TRBD2 (6 bases each). Germline V CDR1 and CDR2: SGHNT, YYREEE (reference sequence). The CDR3 spans 14 residues. V shed 4 bases and J shed 2 bases, with 13 bases lying between them.

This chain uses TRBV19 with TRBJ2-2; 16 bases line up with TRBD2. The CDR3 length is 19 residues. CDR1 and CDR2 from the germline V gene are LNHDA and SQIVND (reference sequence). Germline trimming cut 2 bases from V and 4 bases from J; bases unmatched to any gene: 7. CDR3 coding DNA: TGTGCCAGTAGTATACGGGGACTAGCGGGGGGGCGTGGCACCGGGGAGCTGTTTTTT. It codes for CASSIRGLAGGRGTGELFF.

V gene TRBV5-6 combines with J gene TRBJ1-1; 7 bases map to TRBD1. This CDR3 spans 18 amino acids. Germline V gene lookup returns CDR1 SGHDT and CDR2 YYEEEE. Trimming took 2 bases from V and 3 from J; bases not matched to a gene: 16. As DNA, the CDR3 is TGTGCCAGCAGCTTCTGGGGGCTAGCCGGGACAGCAGACACTGAAGCTTTCTTT. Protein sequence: CASSFWGLAGTADTEAFF.

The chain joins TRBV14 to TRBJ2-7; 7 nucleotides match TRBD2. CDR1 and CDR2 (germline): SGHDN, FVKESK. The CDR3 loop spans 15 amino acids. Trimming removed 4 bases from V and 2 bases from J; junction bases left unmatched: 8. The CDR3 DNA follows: TGTGCCAGCAGCCTCCTTGGGGGGGAGGCCTACGAGCAGTACTTC. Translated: CASSLLGGEAYEQYF.

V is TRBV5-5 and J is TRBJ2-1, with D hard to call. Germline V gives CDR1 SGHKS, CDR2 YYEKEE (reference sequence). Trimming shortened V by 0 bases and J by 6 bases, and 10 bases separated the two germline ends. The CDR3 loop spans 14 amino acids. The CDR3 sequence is CASSLGPQVNEQFF. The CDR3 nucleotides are TGTGCCAGCAGCTTGGGCCCTCAGGTCAATGAGCAGTTCTTC.

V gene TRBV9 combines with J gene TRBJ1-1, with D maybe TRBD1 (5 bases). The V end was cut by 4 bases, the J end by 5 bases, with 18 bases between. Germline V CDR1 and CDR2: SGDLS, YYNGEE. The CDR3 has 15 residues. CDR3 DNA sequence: TGTGCCAGCAGCCCTCGGGGGAGGGTTGGGACTGAAGCTTTCTTT. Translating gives CASSPRGRVGTEAFF.

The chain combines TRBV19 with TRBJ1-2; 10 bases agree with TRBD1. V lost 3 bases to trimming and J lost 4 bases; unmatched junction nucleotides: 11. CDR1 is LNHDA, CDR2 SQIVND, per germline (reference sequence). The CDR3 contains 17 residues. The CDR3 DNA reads TGTGCCAGTAGTATCTCCGGGACAGGGGCTCGGTTCTATGGCTACACCTTC. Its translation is CASSISGTGARFYGYTF. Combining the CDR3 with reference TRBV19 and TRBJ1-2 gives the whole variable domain DGGITQSPKYLFRKEGQNVTLSCEQNLNHDAMYWYRQDPGQGLRLIYYSQIVNDFQKGDIAEGYSVSREKKESFPLTVTSAQKNPTAFYLCASSISGTGARFYGYTFGSGTRLTVV.

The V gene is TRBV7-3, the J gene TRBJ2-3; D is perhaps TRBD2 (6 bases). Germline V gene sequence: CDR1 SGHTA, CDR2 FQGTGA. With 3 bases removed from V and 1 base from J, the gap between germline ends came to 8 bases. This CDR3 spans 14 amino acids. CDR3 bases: TGTGCCAGCAGCTTTGGCGGGGGCACAGATACGCAGTATTTT. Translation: CASSFGGGTDTQYF.

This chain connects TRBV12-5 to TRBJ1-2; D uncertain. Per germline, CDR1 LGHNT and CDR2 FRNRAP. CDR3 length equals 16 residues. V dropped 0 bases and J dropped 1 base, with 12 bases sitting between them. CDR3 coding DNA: TGTGCTAGTGGTTTGGTACTAGGGAATGGTAACTATGGCTACACCTTC. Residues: CASGLVLGNGNYGYTF.

The CDR3 loop is CASSPRVAQETQYF. The CDR3 DNA follows: TGTGCCAGCTCACCCCGGGTAGCTCAAGAGACCCAGTACTTC. The chain recombines TRBV18 with TRBJ2-5; D unresolved. The CDR3 length is 14 residues. Germline V gives CDR1 KGHSH, CDR2 LQKENI. The V end lost 3 bases, the J end lost 2 bases, and 10 bases lay between the germline ends.

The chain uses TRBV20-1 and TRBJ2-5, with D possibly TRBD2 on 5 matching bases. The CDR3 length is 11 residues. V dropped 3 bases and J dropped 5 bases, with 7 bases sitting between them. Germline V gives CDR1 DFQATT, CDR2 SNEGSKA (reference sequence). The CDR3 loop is CSASGGETQYF. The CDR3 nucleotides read TGCAGTGCTAGCGGCGGGGAGACCCAGTACTTC.

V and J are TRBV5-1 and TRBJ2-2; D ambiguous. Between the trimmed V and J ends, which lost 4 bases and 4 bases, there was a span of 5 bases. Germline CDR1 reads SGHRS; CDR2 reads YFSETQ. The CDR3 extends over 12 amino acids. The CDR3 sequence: CASSTRTGELFF. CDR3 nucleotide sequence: TGCGCCAGCAGCACCCGCACCGGGGAGCTGTTTTTT.

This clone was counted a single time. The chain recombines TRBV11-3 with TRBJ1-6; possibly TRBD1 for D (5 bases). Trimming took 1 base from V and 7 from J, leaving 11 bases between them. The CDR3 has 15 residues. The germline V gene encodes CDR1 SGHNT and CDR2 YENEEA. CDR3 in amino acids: CASSLGGGRNSPLHF. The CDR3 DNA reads TGTGCCAGCAGCTTAGGGGGGGGTAGGAATTCACCCCTCCACTTT. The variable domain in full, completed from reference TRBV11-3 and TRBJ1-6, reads EAGVVQSPRYKIIEKKQPVAFWCNPISGHNTLYWYLQNLGQGPELLIRYENEEAVDDSQLPKDRFSAERLKGVDSTLKIQPAELGDSAVYLCASSLGGGRNSPLHFGNGTRLTVT.

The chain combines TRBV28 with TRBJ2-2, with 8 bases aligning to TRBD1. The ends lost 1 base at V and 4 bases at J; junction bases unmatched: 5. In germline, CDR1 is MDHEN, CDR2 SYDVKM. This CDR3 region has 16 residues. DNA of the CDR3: TGTGCCAGCAGTTTATTCAGGGGGCGGGCCACCGGGGAGCTGTTTTTT. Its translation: CASSLFRGRATGELFF.

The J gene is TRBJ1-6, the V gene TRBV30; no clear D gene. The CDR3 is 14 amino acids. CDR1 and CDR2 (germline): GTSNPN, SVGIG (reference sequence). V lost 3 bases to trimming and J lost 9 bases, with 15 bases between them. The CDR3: CAWRVSRWGSPLHF. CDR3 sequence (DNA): TGTGCCTGGAGAGTCTCCCGATGGGGTTCACCCCTCCACTTT.

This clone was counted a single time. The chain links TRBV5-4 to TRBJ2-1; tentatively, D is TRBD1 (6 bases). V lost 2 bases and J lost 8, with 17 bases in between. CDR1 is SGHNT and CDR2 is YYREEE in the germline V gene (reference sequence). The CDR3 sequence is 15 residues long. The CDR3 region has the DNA TGTGCCAGCAGCTTTCAGGGGAAGCTCTTTTATGAGCAGTTCTTC. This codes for CASSFQGKLFYEQFF.

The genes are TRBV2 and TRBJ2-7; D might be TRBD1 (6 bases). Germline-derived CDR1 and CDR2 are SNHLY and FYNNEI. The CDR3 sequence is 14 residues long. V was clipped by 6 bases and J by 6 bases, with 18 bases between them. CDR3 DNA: TGTGCCAGCAGCCTTCGGGACATAAGGGGCGAGCAGTACTTC. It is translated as CASSLRDIRGEQYF.

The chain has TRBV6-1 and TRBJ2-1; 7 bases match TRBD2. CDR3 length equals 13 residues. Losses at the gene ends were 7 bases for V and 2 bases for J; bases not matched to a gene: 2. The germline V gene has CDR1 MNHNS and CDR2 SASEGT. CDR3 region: CASTLAAYNEQFF. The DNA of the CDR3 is TGTGCCAGCACTCTAGCGGCCTACAATGAGCAGTTCTTC.

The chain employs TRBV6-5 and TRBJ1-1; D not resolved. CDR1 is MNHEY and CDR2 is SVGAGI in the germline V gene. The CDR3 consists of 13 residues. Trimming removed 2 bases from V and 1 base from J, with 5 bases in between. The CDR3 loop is CASSYESNTEAFF. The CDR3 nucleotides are TGTGCCAGCAGTTACGAGTCGAACACTGAAGCTTTCTTT.

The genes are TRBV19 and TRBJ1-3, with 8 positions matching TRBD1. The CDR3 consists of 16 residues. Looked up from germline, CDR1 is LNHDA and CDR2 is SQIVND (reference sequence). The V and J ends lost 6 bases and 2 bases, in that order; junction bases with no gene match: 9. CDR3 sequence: CASSQFLQGAGNTIYF. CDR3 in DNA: TGTGCCAGTAGCCAATTCCTACAGGGGGCTGGAAACACCATATATTTT.

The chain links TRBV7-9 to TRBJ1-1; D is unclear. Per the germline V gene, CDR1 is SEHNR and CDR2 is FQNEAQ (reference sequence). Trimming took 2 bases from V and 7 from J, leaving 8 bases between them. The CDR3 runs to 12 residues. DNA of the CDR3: TGTGCCAGCAGCTTATGGGAGTATGAAGCTTTCTTT. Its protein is CASSLWEYEAFF. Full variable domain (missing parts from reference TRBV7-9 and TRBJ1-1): DTGVSQNPRHKITKRGQNVTFRCDPISEHNRLYWYRQTLGQGPEFLTYFQNEAQLEKSRLLSDRFSAERPKGSFSTLEIQRTEQGDSAMYLCASSLWEYEAFFGQGTRLTVV.

CDR3 coding DNA: TGCGCCAGCAGCCAAGAGCGGGGACAAAATAATTCACCCCTCCACTTT. It codes for CASSQERGQNNSPLHF. The rearrangement joins TRBV4-1 to TRBJ1-6, with a tentative D call TRBD1 (6 bases). The V and J ends lost 0 bases and 5 bases respectively, with 11 bases between them. The CDR3 is 16 residues long. Germline V gives CDR1 MGHRA, CDR2 YSYEKL.

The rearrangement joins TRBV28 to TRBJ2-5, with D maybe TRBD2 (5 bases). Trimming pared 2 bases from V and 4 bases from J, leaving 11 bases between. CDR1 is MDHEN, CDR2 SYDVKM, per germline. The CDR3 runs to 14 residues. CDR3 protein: CASSLRNAGETQYF. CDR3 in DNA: TGTGCCAGCAGTTTACGAAATGCGGGAGAGACCCAGTACTTC.

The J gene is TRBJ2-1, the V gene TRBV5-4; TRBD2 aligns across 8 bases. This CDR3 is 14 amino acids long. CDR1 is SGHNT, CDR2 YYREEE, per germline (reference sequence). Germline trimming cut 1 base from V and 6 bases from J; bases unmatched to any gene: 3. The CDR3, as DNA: TGTGCCAGCAGCTTGCCCAGCGGGAGCAATGAGCAGTTCTTC. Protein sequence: CASSLPSGSNEQFF. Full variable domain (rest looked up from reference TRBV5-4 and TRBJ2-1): ETGVTQSPTHLIKTRGQQVTLRCSSQSGHNTVSWYQQALGQGPQFIFQYYREEENGRGNFPPRFSGLQFPNYSSELNVNALELDDSALYLCASSLPSGSNEQFFGPGTRLTVL.

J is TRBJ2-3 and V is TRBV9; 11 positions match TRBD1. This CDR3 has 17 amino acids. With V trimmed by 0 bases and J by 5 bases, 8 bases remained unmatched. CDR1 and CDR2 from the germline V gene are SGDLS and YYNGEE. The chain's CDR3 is CASSVGHPGQGVDTQYF. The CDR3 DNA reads TGTGCCAGCAGCGTAGGGCACCCGGGACAGGGGGTAGATACGCAGTATTTT.

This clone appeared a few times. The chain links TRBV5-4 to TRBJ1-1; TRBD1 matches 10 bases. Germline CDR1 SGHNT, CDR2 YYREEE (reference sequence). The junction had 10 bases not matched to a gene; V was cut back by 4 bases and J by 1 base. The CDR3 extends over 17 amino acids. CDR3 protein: CASSPTGGTWGNTEAFF. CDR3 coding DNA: TGTGCCAGCAGCCCGACAGGGGGCACTTGGGGGAACACTGAAGCTTTCTTT. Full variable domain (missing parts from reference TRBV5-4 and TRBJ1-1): ETGVTQSPTHLIKTRGQQVTLRCSSQSGHNTVSWYQQALGQGPQFIFQYYREEENGRGNFPPRFSGLQFPNYSSELNVNALELDDSALYLCASSPTGGTWGNTEAFFGQGTRLTVV.